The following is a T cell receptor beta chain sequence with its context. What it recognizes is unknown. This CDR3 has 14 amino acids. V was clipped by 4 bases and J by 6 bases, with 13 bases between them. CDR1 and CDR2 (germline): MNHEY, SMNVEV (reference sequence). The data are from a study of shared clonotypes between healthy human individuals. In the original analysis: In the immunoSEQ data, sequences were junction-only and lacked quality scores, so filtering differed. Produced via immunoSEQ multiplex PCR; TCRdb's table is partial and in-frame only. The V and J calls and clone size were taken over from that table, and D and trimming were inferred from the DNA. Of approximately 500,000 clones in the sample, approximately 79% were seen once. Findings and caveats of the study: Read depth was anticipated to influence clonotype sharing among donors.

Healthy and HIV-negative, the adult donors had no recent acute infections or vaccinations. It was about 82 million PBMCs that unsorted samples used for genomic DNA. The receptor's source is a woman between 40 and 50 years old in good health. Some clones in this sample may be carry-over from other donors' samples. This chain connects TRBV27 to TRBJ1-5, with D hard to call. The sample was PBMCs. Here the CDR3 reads CASSSGGTGQPQHF. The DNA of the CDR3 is TGTGCCAGCAGTTCAGGAGGTACGGGTCAGCCCCAGCATTTT.